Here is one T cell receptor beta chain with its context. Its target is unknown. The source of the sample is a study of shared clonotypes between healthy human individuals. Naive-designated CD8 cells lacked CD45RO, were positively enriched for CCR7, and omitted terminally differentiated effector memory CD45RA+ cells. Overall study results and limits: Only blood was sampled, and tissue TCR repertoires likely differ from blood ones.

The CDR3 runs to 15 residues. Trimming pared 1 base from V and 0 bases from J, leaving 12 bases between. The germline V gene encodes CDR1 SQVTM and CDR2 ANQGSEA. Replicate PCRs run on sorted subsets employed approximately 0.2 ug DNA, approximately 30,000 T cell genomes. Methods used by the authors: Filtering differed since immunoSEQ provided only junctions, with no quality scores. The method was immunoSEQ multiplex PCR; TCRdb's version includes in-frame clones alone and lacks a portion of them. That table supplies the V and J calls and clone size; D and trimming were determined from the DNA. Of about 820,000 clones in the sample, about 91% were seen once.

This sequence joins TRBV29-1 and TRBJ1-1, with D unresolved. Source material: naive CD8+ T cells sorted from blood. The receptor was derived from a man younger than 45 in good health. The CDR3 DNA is TGCAGCGTTGAAGCAGCAGAAGTGATGAACACTGAAGCTTTCTTT. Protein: CSVEAAEVMNTEAFF.